This T cell receptor (beta chain) was identified during a study of cytomegalovirus exposure and HLA in healthy donors. Study-level points and caveats: Later genetic work tied a missense DCLRE1C variant to beta-chain V and J trimming.

CDR1 is SGHNT and CDR2 is YYREEE in the germline V gene (reference sequence). V lost 0 bases, J lost 8 bases, and 6 bases lay in between. The length of the CDR3 is 13 residues. The PCR was carried out with 60 Vbeta primers and 13 Jbeta primers. Profiling relied on immunoSEQ multiplex PCR, and the TCRdb table lists in-frame clones only, not all of them. The sample holds approximately 93,000 clones, about four fifths seen once. Remarks on this clone: Antigen unknown.

Sample: PBMCs. The chain joins TRBV5-4 to TRBJ1-6; tentative D call: TRBD1 (5 bases). This clonotype was obtained from a woman aged 40 to 50 in good health and CMV-seronegative. The CDR3 here is CASSLARDSPLHF. The DNA of the CDR3 is TGTGCCAGCAGCTTGGCCAGGGATTCACCCCTCCACTTT.